Here is one T cell receptor (beta chain) with its context. Its antigen is currently unknown. The CDR3 covers 19 residues. The junction had 16 bases not matched to a gene; V was cut back by 1 base and J by 2 bases. The V gene's germline CDR1 is MDHEN and CDR2 SYDVKM. This entry belongs to a study of T cell responses to AZD1222 COVID-19 vaccine. Study summary: Second-dose intervals of approximately 4 or approximately 12 weeks were pooled. Study-level findings and limits: Donors, mostly white British, included more females; clonal diversity was possibly underestimated. Repertoire sampling occurred only after the peak T cell response.

Assay: immunoSEQ multiplex PCR; the TCRdb copy retains only in-frame clones and omits some. The top ten hold 20% of the sample, which has roughly 60,000 clones, around 84% seen once. The receptor comes from an adult in good health. The specimen was peripheral blood, collected on day 0 of AZD1222 vaccination. The J gene is TRBJ1-2, the V gene TRBV28; 7 bases agree with TRBD1. CDR3 amino acids: CASSLFNNPRQGRNYGYTF. The CDR3 nucleotides are TGTGCCAGCAGTTTATTCAACAACCCCCGACAGGGCCGAAACTATGGCTACACCTTC.